These 9 T cell receptor beta chains originate from one sample sequenced in a study of beta chain features in type 1 diabetes. The entirety of the isolated RNA underwent reverse transcription, so expressed TCRB transcripts were sequenced. Using immunoSEQ multiplex PCR, the repertoire was profiled, and TCRdb retains in-frame clones only, with some absent. The table includes 200,000 to 300,000 clones, about 30% detected once. What was sequenced was central memory CD4+ T cells from blood. The receptors were gathered from a man aged 25 to 45 in good health.

This chain joins TRBV6-5 and TRBJ2-4; no clear D. The CDR3 totals 15 residues. Trimming pared 5 bases from V and 0 bases from J, leaving 11 bases between. Germline lookup yields CDR1 MNHEY and CDR2 SVGAGI. The CDR3 nucleotides read TGTGCCAGCAGTCCGCGGATGATAGCCAAAAACATTCAGTACTTC. It encodes CASSPRMIAKNIQYF.

This clone has just a few counts. The rearrangement joins TRBV29-1 to TRBJ2-6, with D unresolved. The V and J ends lost 4 bases and 4 bases respectively, with 5 bases between them. Germline CDR1 reads SQVTM; CDR2 reads ANQGSEA. The CDR3 loop spans 12 amino acids. CDR3 loop: CSVVEGANVLTF. In DNA, the CDR3 is TGCAGCGTTGTCGAAGGGGCCAACGTCCTGACTTTC.

Concerning this clone itself: The same CDR3 is also encoded by other DNA sequences in this sample. CDR3 region: CASSSQETQYF. DNA for the CDR3: TGCGCCAGCAGCTCGCAAGAGACCCAGTACTTC. The chain has TRBV5-1 and TRBJ2-5; no clear D gene. Trimming shortened V by 3 bases and J by 2 bases, and 2 bases separated the two germline ends. The CDR3 spans 11 residues. The germline gives CDR1 SGHRS, CDR2 YFSETQ.

This clone was picked up a small number of times. This chain links TRBV29-1 with TRBJ2-7, with no clear D. V lost 7 bases to trimming and J lost 0 bases, with 13 bases between them. Looked up from germline, CDR1 is SQVTM and CDR2 is ANQGSEA. The CDR3 extends over 13 amino acids. The CDR3 nucleotides are TGCAGCGCTACTGCAGGCAGCTCCTACGAGCAGTACTTC. This encodes CSATAGSSYEQYF.

At least ten counts were recorded for this clone. The genes are TRBV23-1 and TRBJ1-5; no firm D call. TRBV23-1 is recorded as an ORF, its role being uncertain. The CDR3 is 13 residues long. V lost 8 bases to trimming and J lost 0 bases, with 8 bases between them. The CDR3 sequence: CASLGNSNQPQHF. The CDR3 region has the DNA TGCGCCAGCTTAGGGAATAGCAATCAGCCCCAGCATTTT.

The chain uses TRBV5-6 and TRBJ1-2; TRBD1 matches 10 bases. With 4 bases clipped from V and 6 bases from J, the junction kept 3 bases outside the gene matches. The CDR3 extends over 13 amino acids. The germline gives CDR1 SGHDT, CDR2 YYEEEE. CDR3 amino acids: CASSAGTGDGYTF. The CDR3 DNA sequence: TGTGCCAGCAGCGCGGGGACAGGGGATGGCTACACCTTC.

There are a few counts of this clone. The V call is TRBV6-6, the J call TRBJ2-4; 9 bases fit TRBD2. V lost 7 bases and J lost 3; bases outside the gene matches: 10. This CDR3 spans 16 amino acids. Germline V gene sequence: CDR1 MNHNY, CDR2 SVGAGI (reference sequence). CDR3 amino acids: CASTALAGLGKNIQYF. The DNA of the CDR3 is TGTGCCAGCACCGCACTAGCGGGCTTGGGCAAAAACATTCAGTACTTC.

The chain couples TRBV5-1 to TRBJ2-2; a weak D match, TRBD1 (6 bases). V gave up 3 bases and J gave up 4 bases, with 13 bases separating them. The CDR3 is made up of 15 amino acids. Germline V gene data show CDR1 as SGHRS and CDR2 as YFSETQ. In DNA form, the CDR3 reads TGCGCCAGCAGCTCGACGACAGGACGCACCGGGGAGCTGTTTTTT. It is translated as CASSSTTGRTGELFF.

CDR3 sequence: CASSPASYTGELFF. The CDR3 DNA reads as TGTGCCAGCAGCCCCGCCAGCTACACCGGGGAGCTGTTTTTT. The chain carries TRBV7-2 and TRBJ2-2, with D unclear. In germline, CDR1 is SGHTA, CDR2 FQGNSA. The V and J ends lost 5 bases and 3 bases respectively, with 10 bases between them. The CDR3 is 14 residues long. Supplemented by reference TRBV7-2 and TRBJ2-2, the full variable domain reads GAGVSQSPSNKVTEKGKDVELRCDPISGHTALYWYRQSLGQGLEFLIYFQGNSAPDKSGLPSDRFSAERTGGSVSTLTIQRTQQEDSAVYLCASSPASYTGELFFGEGSRLTVL.